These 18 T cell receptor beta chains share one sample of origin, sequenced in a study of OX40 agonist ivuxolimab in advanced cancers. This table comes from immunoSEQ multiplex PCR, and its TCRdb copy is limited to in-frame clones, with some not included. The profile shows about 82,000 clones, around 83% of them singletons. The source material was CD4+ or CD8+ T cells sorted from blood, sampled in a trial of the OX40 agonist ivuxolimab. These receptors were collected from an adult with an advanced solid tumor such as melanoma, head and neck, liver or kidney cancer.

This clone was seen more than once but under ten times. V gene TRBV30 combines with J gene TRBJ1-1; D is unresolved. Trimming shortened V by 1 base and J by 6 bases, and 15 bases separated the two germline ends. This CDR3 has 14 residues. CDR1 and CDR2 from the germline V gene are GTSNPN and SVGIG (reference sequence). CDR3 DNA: TGTGCCTGGAGTGCTAATTACGGAATCGCTGAAGCTTTCTTT. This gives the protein CAWSANYGIAEAFF.

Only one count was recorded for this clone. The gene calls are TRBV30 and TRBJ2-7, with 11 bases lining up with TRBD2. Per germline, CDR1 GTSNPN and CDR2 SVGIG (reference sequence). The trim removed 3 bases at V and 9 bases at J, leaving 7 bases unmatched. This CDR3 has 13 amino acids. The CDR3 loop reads CAWRLSGGGGQYF. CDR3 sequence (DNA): TGTGCCTGGAGGCTTAGCGGGGGGGGCGGGCAGTACTTC. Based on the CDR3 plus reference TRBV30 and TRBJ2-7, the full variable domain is SQTIHQWPATLVQPVGSPLSLECTVEGTSNPNLYWYRQAAGRGLQLLFYSVGIGQISSEVPQNLSASRPQDRQFILSSKKLLLSDSGFYLCAWRLSGGGGQYFGPGTRLTVT.

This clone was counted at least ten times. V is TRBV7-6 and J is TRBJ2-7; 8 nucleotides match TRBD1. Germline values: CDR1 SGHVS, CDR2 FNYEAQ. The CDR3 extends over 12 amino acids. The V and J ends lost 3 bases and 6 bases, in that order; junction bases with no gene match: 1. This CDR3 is CASSLGTGEQYF. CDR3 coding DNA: TGTGCCAGCAGCTTGGGGACAGGCGAGCAGTACTTC.

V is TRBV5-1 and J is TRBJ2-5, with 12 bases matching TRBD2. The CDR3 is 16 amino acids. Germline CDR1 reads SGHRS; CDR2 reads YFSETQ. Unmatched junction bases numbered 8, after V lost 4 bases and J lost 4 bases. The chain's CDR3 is CASSEGLGLAGETQYF. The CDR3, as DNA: TGCGCCAGCAGCGAGGGCTTGGGACTAGCGGGAGAGACCCAGTACTTC.

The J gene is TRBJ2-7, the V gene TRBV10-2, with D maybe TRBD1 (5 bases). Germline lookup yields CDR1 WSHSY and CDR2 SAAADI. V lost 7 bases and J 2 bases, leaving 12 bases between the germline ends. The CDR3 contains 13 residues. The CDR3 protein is CASTFQGTYEQYF. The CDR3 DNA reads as TGCGCCAGCACGTTTCAGGGCACCTACGAGCAGTACTTC.

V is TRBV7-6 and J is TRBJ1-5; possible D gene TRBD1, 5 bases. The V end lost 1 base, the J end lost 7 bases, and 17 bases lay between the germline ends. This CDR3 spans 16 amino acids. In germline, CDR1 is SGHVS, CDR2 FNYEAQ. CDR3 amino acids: CASSLVAGSAGQPQHF. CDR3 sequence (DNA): TGTGCCAGCAGCTTAGTCGCGGGTAGCGCAGGGCAGCCCCAGCATTTT.

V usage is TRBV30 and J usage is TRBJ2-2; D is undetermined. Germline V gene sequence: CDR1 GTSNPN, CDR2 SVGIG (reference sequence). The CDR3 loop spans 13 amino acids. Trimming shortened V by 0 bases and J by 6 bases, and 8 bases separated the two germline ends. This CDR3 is CAWSVQRSGELFF. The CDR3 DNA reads TGTGCCTGGAGTGTTCAGCGATCCGGGGAGCTGTTTTTT.

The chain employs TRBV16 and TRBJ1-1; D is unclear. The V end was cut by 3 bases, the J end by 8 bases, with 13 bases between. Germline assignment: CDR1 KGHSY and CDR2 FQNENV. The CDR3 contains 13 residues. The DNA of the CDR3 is TGTGCCAGCAGCCATTCCGGACGGGCAGAAGCTTTCTTT. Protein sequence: CASSHSGRAEAFF.

CDR3 DNA: TGTGCCAGCAGCTTAGACAGCTACAATGAGCAGTTCTTC. Translation: CASSLDSYNEQFF. J is TRBJ2-1 and V is TRBV27, with D tentatively TRBD1 (5 bases). V was clipped by 6 bases and J by 3 bases, with 9 bases between them. Germline V CDR1 and CDR2: MNHEY, SMNVEV (reference sequence). CDR3 length: 13 residues.

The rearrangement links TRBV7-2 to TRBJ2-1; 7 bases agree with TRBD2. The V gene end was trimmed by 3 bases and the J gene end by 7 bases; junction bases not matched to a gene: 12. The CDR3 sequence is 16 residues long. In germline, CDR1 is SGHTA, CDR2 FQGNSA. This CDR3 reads CASSFGGGRGKNEQFF. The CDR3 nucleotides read TGTGCCAGCAGCTTTGGGGGAGGGAGGGGTAAAAATGAGCAGTTCTTC.

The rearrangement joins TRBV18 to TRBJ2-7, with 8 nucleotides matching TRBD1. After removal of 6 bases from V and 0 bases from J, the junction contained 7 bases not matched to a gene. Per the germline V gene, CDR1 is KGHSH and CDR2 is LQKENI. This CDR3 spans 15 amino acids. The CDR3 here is CASSGRDRPSYEQYF. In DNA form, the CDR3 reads TGTGCCAGCTCGGGCCGGGACAGGCCCTCCTACGAGCAGTACTTC. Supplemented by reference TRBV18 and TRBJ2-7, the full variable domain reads NAGVMQNPRHLVRRRGQEARLRCSPMKGHSHVYWYRQLPEEGLKFMVYLQKENIIDESGMPKERFSAEFPKEGPSILRIQQVVRGDSAAYFCASSGRDRPSYEQYFGPGTRLTVT.

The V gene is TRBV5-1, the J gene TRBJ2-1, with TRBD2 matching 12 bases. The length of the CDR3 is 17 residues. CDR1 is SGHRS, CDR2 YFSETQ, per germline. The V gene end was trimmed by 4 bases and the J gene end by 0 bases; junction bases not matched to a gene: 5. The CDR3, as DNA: TGCGCCAGCAGCAGACGACTAGCGGGGGACTCCTACAATGAGCAGTTCTTC. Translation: CASSRRLAGDSYNEQFF.

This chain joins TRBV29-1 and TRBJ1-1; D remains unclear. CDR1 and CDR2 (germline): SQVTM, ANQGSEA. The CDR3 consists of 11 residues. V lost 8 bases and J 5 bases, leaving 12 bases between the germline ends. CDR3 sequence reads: CSSRRRTEAFF. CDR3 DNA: TGCAGCTCACGGCGTAGAACTGAAGCTTTCTTT.

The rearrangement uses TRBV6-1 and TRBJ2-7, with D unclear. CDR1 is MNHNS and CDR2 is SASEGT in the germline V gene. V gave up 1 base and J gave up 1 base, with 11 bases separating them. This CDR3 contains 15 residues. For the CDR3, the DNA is TGTGCCAGCAGTGAAGTCGCAGTCCTATCCTACGAGCAGTACTTC. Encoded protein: CASSEVAVLSYEQYF.

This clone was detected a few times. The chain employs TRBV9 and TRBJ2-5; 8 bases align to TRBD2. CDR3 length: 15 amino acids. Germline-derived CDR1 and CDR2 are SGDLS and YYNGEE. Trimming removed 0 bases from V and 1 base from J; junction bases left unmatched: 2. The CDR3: CASSVAGGAQETQYF. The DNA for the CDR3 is TGTGCCAGCAGCGTAGCGGGGGGGGCCCAAGAGACCCAGTACTTC. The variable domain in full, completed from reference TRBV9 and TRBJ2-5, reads DSGVTQTPKHLITATGQRVTLRCSPRSGDLSVYWYQQSLDQGLQFLIQYYNGEERAKGNILERFSAQQFPDLHSELNLSSLELGDSALYFCASSVAGGAQETQYFGPGTRLLVL.

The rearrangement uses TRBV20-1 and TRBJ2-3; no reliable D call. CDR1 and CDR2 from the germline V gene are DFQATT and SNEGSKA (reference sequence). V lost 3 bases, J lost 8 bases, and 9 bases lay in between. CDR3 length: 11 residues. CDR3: CSASAQATQYF. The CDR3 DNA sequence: TGCAGTGCTAGTGCCCAGGCTACGCAGTATTTT.

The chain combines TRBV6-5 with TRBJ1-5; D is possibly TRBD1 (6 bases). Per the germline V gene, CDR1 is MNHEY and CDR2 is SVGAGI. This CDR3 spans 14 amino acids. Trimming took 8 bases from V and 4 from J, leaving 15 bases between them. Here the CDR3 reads CASETAQGNQPQHF. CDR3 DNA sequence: TGTGCCAGCGAGACGGCACAGGGAAATCAGCCCCAGCATTTT.

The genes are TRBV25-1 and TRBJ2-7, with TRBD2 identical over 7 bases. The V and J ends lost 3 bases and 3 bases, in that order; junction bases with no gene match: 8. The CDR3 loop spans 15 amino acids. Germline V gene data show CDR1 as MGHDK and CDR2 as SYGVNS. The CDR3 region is CASSEGSGVFYEQYF. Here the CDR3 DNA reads TGTGCCAGCAGTGAGGGAAGCGGGGTGTTCTACGAGCAGTACTTC.